This passage covers 3 T cell receptor beta chains from one sample sequenced in a study of T cell responses to AZD1222 COVID-19 vaccine. Sequenced by immunoSEQ multiplex PCR; TCRdb stores in-frame clones only, minus some. The profile shows roughly 67,000 clones, 88% of them singletons. The starting material was peripheral blood, obtained on day 0 of AZD1222 vaccination. The receptors stem from an adult in good health.

The genes are TRBV5-1 and TRBJ2-3, with D unresolved. This CDR3 is 11 amino acids long. V shed 5 bases and J shed 6 bases, with 7 bases lying between them. From germline, CDR1 is SGHRS and CDR2 YFSETQ. The DNA of the CDR3 is TGCGCCAGCAGTTCCGTGGATACGCAGTATTTT. This codes for CASSSVDTQYF. The full variable domain, completed using reference TRBV5-1 and TRBJ2-3, is KAGVTQTPRYLIKTRGQQVTLSCSPISGHRSVSWYQQTPGQGLQFLFEYFSETQRNKGNFPGRFSGRQFSNSRSEMNVSTLELGDSALYLCASSSVDTQYFGPGTRLTVL.

The chain joins TRBV7-9 to TRBJ2-7, with D possibly TRBD1 on 6 matching bases. V gave up 0 bases and J gave up 3 bases, with 12 bases separating them. This CDR3 has 15 residues. Germline V lookup: CDR1 SEHNR, CDR2 FQNEAQ (reference sequence). The CDR3 protein is CASSLAHRDDYEQYF. The CDR3 DNA sequence: TGTGCCAGCAGCTTAGCCCACAGGGACGACTACGAGCAGTACTTC.

The genes are TRBV6-2 or TRBV6-3 and TRBJ2-7; 10 bases are shared with TRBD1. Trimming took 4 bases from V and 6 from J; bases not matched to a gene: 6. CDR1 and CDR2 from the germline V gene are MNHEY and SVGEGT. CDR3 length equals 14 residues. The CDR3 protein is CASSSRDRGFEQYF. CDR3 DNA: TGTGCCAGCAGTTCCCGGGACAGGGGCTTCGAGCAGTACTTC.